This entry describes one TCR beta chain. The CDR3 covers 13 residues. Germline CDR1 GTSNPN, CDR2 SVGIG (reference sequence). The data belong to a study of cytomegalovirus exposure and HLA in healthy donors. The PCR employed 60 Vbeta primers together with 13 Jbeta primers. Per the authors' pipeline: There were tens of millions of unique TCR beta chains by a later count, and approximately 10 million of them were shared. TCRdb keeps only in-frame clones here, not all; method: immunoSEQ multiplex PCR. V and J calls and clone size are copied from that table; D and trimming were computed from the DNA. The profile covers more than 100,000 clones, with about three quarters appearing a single time and approximately 2.5% taken by the ten largest.

The sequencing sample was made of PBMCs. This clonotype was sampled from a middle-aged woman in good health and CMV-seropositive. The chain is built from TRBV30 and TRBJ2-5, with 8 nucleotides matching TRBD1. The DNA end is more similar to TRBJ2-7, so the J call may be wrong. The DNA of the CDR3 is TGTGCCTGGGGACAGGGCCAAGGCTACGAGCAGTACTTC. Translated: CAWGQGQGYEQYF.